The 22 T cell receptor beta chains listed next were all sequenced from one sample in a study of blood T cell repertoires in COVID-19. Sequenced by immunoSEQ multiplex PCR; TCRdb stores in-frame clones only, minus some. This table holds roughly 220,000 clones, approximately 86% found once. What was sequenced was peripheral blood. Source of these receptors: a woman in her fifties or sixties with COVID-19, enrolled during active disease.

This clone has a count of ten or more. The chain employs TRBV7-9 and TRBJ1-1; D is perhaps TRBD1 (5 bases). Trimming stripped 1 base from V and 5 bases from J, with 8 bases between. Per germline, CDR1 SEHNR and CDR2 FQNEAQ (reference sequence). The CDR3 is 13 amino acids. CDR3 nucleotide sequence: TGTGCCAGCAGCTTAGACCAGGGAACTGAAGCTTTCTTT. Its protein product is CASSLDQGTEAFF.

This sequence joins TRBV25-1 and TRBJ1-6, with D possibly matching TRBD1 (6 bases). V dropped 11 bases and J dropped 7 bases, with 18 bases sitting between them. The CDR3 has 14 residues. Looked up from germline, CDR1 is MGHDK and CDR2 is SYGVNS. CDR3 coding DNA: TGTGCCTCACAACAGGGTTTGGGCAATTCACCCCTCCACTTT. The encoded protein is CASQQGLGNSPLHF.

The gene calls are TRBV19 and TRBJ2-5, with D uncertain. The CDR3 loop spans 11 amino acids. Looked up from germline, CDR1 is LNHDA and CDR2 is SQIVND (reference sequence). Deletions cut 4 bases from V and 5 bases from J, with 5 bases between. The CDR3 DNA sequence: TGTGCCAGTAGTACGGAGGAGACCCAGTACTTC. Translated: CASSTEETQYF.

The rearrangement joins TRBV5-5 to TRBJ2-2; TRBD2 matches 10 bases. Unmatched junction bases numbered 14, after V lost 4 bases and J lost 8 bases. The CDR3 consists of 17 residues. Germline CDR1 is SGHKS and CDR2 is YYEKEE (reference sequence). The DNA of the CDR3 is TGTGCCAGCAGCATACATCCCCTAGCGGGGGTTACGGGGGAGCTGTTTTTT. The encoded protein is CASSIHPLAGVTGELFF.

This clone was detected many times. The J gene is TRBJ1-6, the V gene TRBV6-1; possible D gene TRBD1, 5 bases. The V end lost 0 bases, the J end lost 9 bases, and 12 bases lay between the germline ends. This CDR3 is 15 amino acids long. Germline assignment: CDR1 MNHNS and CDR2 SASEGT. In DNA, the CDR3 is TGTGCCAGCAGTGAAGCGCCCCAGGGAGGTTCACCCCTCCACTTT. Translated, it gives CASSEAPQGGSPLHF.

This rearrangement joins TRBV28 to TRBJ2-2; D gene uncertain. Germline lookup yields CDR1 MDHEN and CDR2 SYDVKM. The CDR3 is 14 amino acids. Trimming took off 3 bases at V and 4 bases at J, with 9 bases between the two ends. CDR3 coding DNA: TGTGCCAGCAGTTTGGGCAGAGCCACCGGGGAGCTGTTTTTT. Protein: CASSLGRATGELFF. Complete variable domain (other parts from reference TRBV28 and TRBJ2-2): DVKVTQSSRYLVKRTGEKVFLECVQDMDHENMFWYRQDPGLGLRLIYFSYDVKMKEKGDIPEGYSVSREKKERFSLILESASTNQTSMYLCASSLGRATGELFFGEGSRLTVL.

The chain employs TRBV27 and TRBJ1-2; D is undetermined. CDR1 and CDR2 from the germline V gene are MNHEY and SMNVEV (reference sequence). The CDR3 consists of 14 residues. With 5 bases removed from V and 3 bases from J, the gap between germline ends came to 13 bases. Written as DNA, the CDR3 is TGTGCCAGCAGTCCCCTAGCGGATCACTATGGCTACACCTTC. Translated, it gives CASSPLADHYGYTF.

This clone has just one count. V gene TRBV19 combines with J gene TRBJ1-5; 10 bases line up with TRBD1. The CDR3 sequence is 13 residues long. The germline V gene encodes CDR1 LNHDA and CDR2 SQIVND (reference sequence). The V gene end was trimmed by 0 bases and the J gene end by 15 bases; junction bases not matched to a gene: 5. CDR3 in DNA: TGTGCCAGTAGTATAGATAAGGGACAGGGGTTGCATTTT. Amino acids: CASSIDKGQGLHF. Based on the CDR3 plus reference TRBV19 and TRBJ1-5, the full variable domain is DGGITQSPKYLFRKEGQNVTLSCEQNLNHDAMYWYRQDPGQGLRLIYYSQIVNDFQKGDIAEGYSVSREKKESFPLTVTSAQKNPTAFYLCASSIDKGQGLHFGDGTRLSIL.

This rearrangement joins TRBV5-8 to TRBJ1-6; 7 positions match TRBD1. Trimming at V came to 3 bases and at J to 8 bases, leaving 14 bases not matched to a gene. CDR3 length: 17 amino acids. Germline V gene lookup returns CDR1 SGHTS and CDR2 YDEGEE. The DNA for the CDR3 is TGTGCCAGCAGCTCCGACAGGGCCGAATTAATCCATTCACCCCTCCACTTT. Its translation is CASSSDRAELIHSPLHF.

This clone has just a few counts. The rearrangement links TRBV13 to TRBJ2-1, with 8 bases identical to TRBD2. In germline, CDR1 is PRHDT, CDR2 FYEKMQ (reference sequence). Unmatched junction bases numbered 11, after V lost 1 base and J lost 3 bases. The CDR3 has 18 amino acids. The CDR3 reads CASSLEEVVAGHYNEQFF. The CDR3 nucleotides read TGTGCCAGCAGCTTAGAGGAGGTCGTAGCGGGACACTACAATGAGCAGTTCTTC.

The chain has TRBV18 and TRBJ2-2; TRBD2 aligns across 9 bases. The V segment lost 3 bases and the J segment 6 bases; nucleotides outside the gene matches: 5. The CDR3 is 15 residues long. The germline V gene has CDR1 KGHSH and CDR2 LQKENI. The CDR3 sequence is CASSPGLAFAGELFF. The DNA for the CDR3 is TGTGCCAGCTCACCGGGACTAGCTTTCGCCGGGGAGCTGTTTTTT.

The genes are TRBV27 and TRBJ1-6; weak D call: TRBD1 (5 bases). There are 14 residues in the CDR3. From germline, CDR1 is MNHEY and CDR2 SMNVEV (reference sequence). The V end was cut by 3 bases, the J end by 6 bases, with 9 bases between. DNA for the CDR3: TGTGCCAGCAGTTTCAGGGCTGGTAATTCACCCCTCCACTTT. Protein sequence: CASSFRAGNSPLHF.

The chain uses TRBV5-1 and TRBJ1-2; the match to TRBD1 covers 7 bases. J lost 2 bases, V lost 5 bases, and 3 bases had no gene match. The CDR3 extends over 13 amino acids. Germline V gene data show CDR1 as SGHRS and CDR2 as YFSETQ. CDR3 amino acids: CASREGGNYGYTF. CDR3 DNA: TGCGCCAGCAGAGAAGGGGGCAACTATGGCTACACCTTC.

This rearrangement joins TRBV15 to TRBJ2-2, with D possibly TRBD1 on 5 matching bases. There are 15 residues in the CDR3. Trimming took off 4 bases at V and 1 base at J, with 10 bases between the two ends. The germline CDR1 and CDR2 sequences are LNHNV and YYDKDF (reference sequence). As DNA, the CDR3 is TGTGCCACCAGCATTAACAGGCAGAACACCGGGGAGCTGTTTTTT. Its translation: CATSINRQNTGELFF.

The chain is built from TRBV28 and TRBJ2-1; 10 nucleotides align to TRBD2. CDR3 length: 13 amino acids. In germline, CDR1 is MDHEN, CDR2 SYDVKM. The trim removed 8 bases at V and 10 bases at J, leaving 8 bases unmatched. CDR3 DNA: TGTGCCAGCCTAAGCGGGGGGGCTAACGAGCAGTTCTTC. This sequence encodes CASLSGGANEQFF.

The chain carries TRBV6-2 or TRBV6-3 and TRBJ1-3, with TRBD1 matching over 9 bases. This CDR3 region has 15 residues. V dropped 6 bases and J dropped 7; count of bases not matched to a gene: 10. Germline values: CDR1 MNHEY, CDR2 SVGEGT. CDR3 bases: TGTGCCAGCAGCGCCACCGGGACAGGGCTCAACACCATATATTTT. Protein: CASSATGTGLNTIYF.

This clone was recorded only once. The rearrangement uses TRBV5-6 and TRBJ1-5; 7 nucleotides align to TRBD1. Germline V gene data show CDR1 as SGHDT and CDR2 as YYEEEE. After removal of 4 bases from V and 0 bases from J, the junction contained 4 bases not matched to a gene. This CDR3 is built from 15 residues. The CDR3 is CASSRRQGSNQPQHF. In nucleotides, the CDR3 is TGTGCCAGCAGCCGCAGACAGGGTAGCAATCAGCCCCAGCATTTT.

Concerning this clone: Distinct nucleotide sequences in the sample also encode this CDR3. The rearrangement links TRBV27 to TRBJ2-7; TRBD1 is a possible D gene (7 bases). V was pared by 2 bases and J by 3 bases, with 8 bases between. Per germline, CDR1 MNHEY and CDR2 SMNVEV (reference sequence). The CDR3 sequence is 13 residues long. This CDR3 is CASSLQGGYEQYF. Written as DNA, the CDR3 is TGTGCCAGCAGTTTACAGGGGGGCTACGAGCAGTACTTC.

V gene TRBV11-3 combines with J gene TRBJ2-1; D gene ambiguous. V was clipped by 0 bases and J by 5 bases, with 8 bases between them. The CDR3 loop spans 14 amino acids. CDR1 is SGHNT and CDR2 is YENEEA in the germline V gene. CDR3 sequence: CASSLDGTDNEQFF. DNA for the CDR3: TGTGCCAGCAGCTTAGACGGCACAGACAATGAGCAGTTCTTC.

J is TRBJ2-1 and V is TRBV5-4; TRBD2 matches at 14 bases. Germline values: CDR1 SGHNT, CDR2 YYREEE (reference sequence). V lost 4 bases and J lost 8; bases outside the gene matches: 2. CDR3 size: 14 residues. CDR3: CASSPGLAGDEQFF. Here the CDR3 DNA reads TGTGCCAGCAGCCCGGGACTAGCGGGGGATGAGCAGTTCTTC. The variable domain in full, completed from reference TRBV5-4 and TRBJ2-1, reads ETGVTQSPTHLIKTRGQQVTLRCSSQSGHNTVSWYQQALGQGPQFIFQYYREEENGRGNFPPRFSGLQFPNYSSELNVNALELDDSALYLCASSPGLAGDEQFFGPGTRLTVL.

The J gene is TRBJ2-2, the V gene TRBV10-3; D is possibly TRBD2 (5 bases). The CDR3 extends over 15 amino acids. V gave up 0 bases and J gave up 1 base, with 6 bases separating them. Germline V gene lookup returns CDR1 ENHRY and CDR2 SYGVKD. CDR3 nucleotide sequence: TGTGCCATCAGTGAGTCCGGAGGGAACACCGGGGAGCTGTTTTTT. This sequence encodes CAISESGGNTGELFF.

The chain is built from TRBV2 and TRBJ1-6; D is unresolved. The length of the CDR3 is 14 residues. Trimming left V 7 bases short and J 10 bases short, with 17 bases between. Germline CDR1 reads SNHLY; CDR2 reads FYNNEI. DNA for the CDR3: TGTGCCAGCATAGGAGAGCTGGGTTGGTCACCCCTCCACTTT. Protein: CASIGELGWSPLHF.